This entry concerns a single T cell receptor beta chain. This sample is part of a study of blood T cell repertoires in COVID-19. The wider study: Specimens from acute and convalescent COVID-19 originated in the United States, Italy and Spain.

Study processing details: Nucleated cell number was recorded as an estimate derived from reference gene primer amplification. TCRdb keeps only in-frame clones here, not all; method: immunoSEQ multiplex PCR. The V and J calls and the clone size are those of that table, but D and trimming were determined from the DNA. In the table there are 140,000 to 150,000 clones, around 73% of which are singletons. Allocation to cohorts depended on clinical history reported by the participants. Two consecutive negative NP/OP PCR tests, clearance, or resolved symptoms defined Cohort 3 recovery. Material: PBMCs or T cells enriched from blood (not recorded which). The clonotype comes from a woman between 45 and 60 years old who had recovered from COVID-19.

In DNA form, the CDR3 reads TGTGCCAGCAGCCCGGACAGGGCAGGCGGCTACACCTTC. It is translated as CASSPDRAGGYTF. The J gene is TRBJ1-2, the V gene TRBV6-4, with 8 positions matching TRBD1. Germline V gives CDR1 MRHNA, CDR2 SNTAGT. Trimming took 6 bases from V and 8 from J; bases not matched to a gene: 8. This CDR3 is built from 13 residues.